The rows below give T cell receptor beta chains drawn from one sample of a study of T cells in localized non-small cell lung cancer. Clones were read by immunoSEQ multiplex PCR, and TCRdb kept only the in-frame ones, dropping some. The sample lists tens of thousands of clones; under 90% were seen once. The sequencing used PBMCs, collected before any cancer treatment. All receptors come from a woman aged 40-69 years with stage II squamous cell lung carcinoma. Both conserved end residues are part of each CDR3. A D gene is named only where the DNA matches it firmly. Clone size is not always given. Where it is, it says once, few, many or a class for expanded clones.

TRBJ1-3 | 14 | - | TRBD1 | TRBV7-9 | TGTGCCAGCAGGCCAGGGGGAACTGGAAACACCATATATTTT | CASRPGGTGNTIYF
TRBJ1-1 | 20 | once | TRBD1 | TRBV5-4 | TGTGCCAGCAGCTGGGGACAGGGCGAGAAGTACTACAAAATGAACACTGAAGCTTTCTTT | CASSWGQGEKYYKMNTEAFF
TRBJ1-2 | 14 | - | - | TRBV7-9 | TGTGCCAGCAGCTTAGTCCCTTCGGTGACAGCCTACACCTTC | CASSLVPSVTAYTF
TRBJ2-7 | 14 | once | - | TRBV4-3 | TGCGCCAGCAGCCAAGATCCCGGGAGCTACGAGCAGTACTTC | CASSQDPGSYEQYF
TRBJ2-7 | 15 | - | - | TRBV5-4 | TGTGCCAGCAGCTTGGGGAGTGCCCCCGCTTCCGAGCAGTACTTC | CASSLGSAPASEQYF
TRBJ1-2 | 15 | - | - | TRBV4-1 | TGCGCCAGCAGCCAAGCTATCTCAGCTAACTATGGCTACACCTTC | CASSQAISANYGYTF
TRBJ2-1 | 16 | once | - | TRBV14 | TGTGCCAGCAGCCAAGATGGCGGGAACTCCTACAATGAGCAGTTCTTC | CASSQDGGNSYNEQFF
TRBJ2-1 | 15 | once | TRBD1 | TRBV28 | TGTGCCAGCAGCTGGGACAGGGGACCCTACAATGAGCAGTTCTTC | CASSWDRGPYNEQFF
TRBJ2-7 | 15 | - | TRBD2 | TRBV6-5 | TGTGCCAGCAGGGATGGCGGGAGCTTCAACTACGAGCAGTACTTC | CASRDGGSFNYEQYF
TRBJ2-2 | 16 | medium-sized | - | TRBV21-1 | TGTGCCAGCAGCCCCCGGGGGGCCGACGGCACCGGGGAGCTGTTTTTT | CASSPRGADGTGELFF
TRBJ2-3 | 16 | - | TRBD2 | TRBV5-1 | TGCGCCAGCAGCTTTGGCGCGGGAGGGGGCACAGATACGCAGTATTTT | CASSFGAGGGTDTQYF
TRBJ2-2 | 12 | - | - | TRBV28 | TGTGCCAGCAGTACTCCGACTGGGGAGCTGTTTTTT | CASSTPTGELFF
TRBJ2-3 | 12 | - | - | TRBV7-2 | TGTGCCAGCAGCATTAGAGGCGGACCGCAGTATTTT | CASSIRGGPQYF
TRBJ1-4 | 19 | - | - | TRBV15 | TGTGCCACCAGCAGAGGTCGAGACACCGTCTCCACCACTAATGAAAAACTGTTTTTT | CATSRGRDTVSTTNEKLFF
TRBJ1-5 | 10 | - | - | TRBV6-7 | TGTCTGGGTGGCGATCAGCCCCAGCATTTT | CLGGDQPQHF
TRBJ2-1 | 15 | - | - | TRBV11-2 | TGTGCCAGCAGCTTAATTCGGGGTGGGACGGATGAGCAGTTCTTC | CASSLIRGGTDEQFF
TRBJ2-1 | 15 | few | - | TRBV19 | TGTGCCAGTAGTATAGATCTCCCCGGTTACAATGAGCAGTTCTTC | CASSIDLPGYNEQFF
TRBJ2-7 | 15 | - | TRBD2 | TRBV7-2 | TGTGCCAGCAGCTCCCCGGGACTAGCGTCCTACGAGCAGTACTTC | CASSSPGLASYEQYF
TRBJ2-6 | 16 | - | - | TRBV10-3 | TGTGCCATCAGTGAGCAGGGGAGGTCTGGGGCCAACGTCCTGACTTTC | CAISEQGRSGANVLTF
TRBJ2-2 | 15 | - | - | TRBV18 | TGTGCCAGCTCACCACCCCTCTCGCGGTACGGGGAGCTGTTTTTT | CASSPPLSRYGELFF
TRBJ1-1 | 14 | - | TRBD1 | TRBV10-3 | TGTGCCATCAGTGCGGGACAGGTATACACTGAAGCTTTCTTT | CAISAGQVYTEAFF
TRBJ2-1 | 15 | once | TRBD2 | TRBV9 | TGTGCCAGCAGCGTGGGACTAGCGGGGCGGGGTGAGCAGTTCTTC | CASSVGLAGRGEQFF
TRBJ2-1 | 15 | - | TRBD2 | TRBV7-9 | TGTGCCAGCAGCCCTAGCGGAGGGGCCTTCAATGAGCAGTTCTTC | CASSPSGGAFNEQFF
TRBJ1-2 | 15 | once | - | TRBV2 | TGTGCCAGCAGGGGACTTCTCGCCTCTAACTATGGCTACACCTTC | CASRGLLASNYGYTF
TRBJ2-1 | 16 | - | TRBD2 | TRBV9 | TGTGCCAGCAGCGCCGGGACTAGCGGGAGTTGGGATGAGCAGTTCTTC | CASSAGTSGSWDEQFF
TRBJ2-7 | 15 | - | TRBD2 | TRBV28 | TGTGCCAGCAGTCTGAGCGGGAGAGGGTCCTACGAGCAGTACTTC | CASSLSGRGSYEQYF
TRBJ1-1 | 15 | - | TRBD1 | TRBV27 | TGTGCCAGCAGTTGGACAGGGGGCGGAAACACTGAAGCTTTCTTT | CASSWTGGGNTEAFF